Described below is a single T cell receptor (beta chain) sequence and its context. How the authors handled the data: Quantification of nucleated cells was approximated via reference gene primer amplification. Data came from immunoSEQ multiplex PCR; TCRdb stores just in-frame clones and leaves some out. That table is the source of V, J and clone size, and D and trimming were worked out from the DNA. The sample has 400,000 to 550,000 clones; nearly 90% are singletons. This sample is part of a study of blood T cell repertoires in COVID-19. Overall study context: Collection of acute and convalescent COVID-19 samples took place in the United States, Italy and Spain. T cells, B-cell-depleted T cells, or PBMCs provided the cDNA or gDNA that served as material.

The CDR3 totals 18 residues. The germline V gene has CDR1 SNHLY and CDR2 FYNNEI. Trimming at V came to 7 bases and at J to 1 base, leaving 16 bases not matched to a gene. Categorization into cohorts depended on clinical history that participants reported. This rearrangement joins TRBV2 to TRBJ2-4, with 7 bases lining up with TRBD2. Sequencing input: PBMCs or T cells enriched from blood (not recorded which). The receptor's source is a woman in her late teens or twenties with acute COVID-19. This chain's CDR3 is CASTETRAGEWAKNIQYF. In nucleotides, the CDR3 is TGTGCCAGCACCGAGACGAGGGCGGGGGAGTGGGCCAAAAACATTCAGTACTTC.